The TCR beta chain under discussion was sequenced for a study of cytomegalovirus exposure and HLA in healthy donors. Overall study results and limits: Fewer than 200 TCR beta chains were listed as cytomegalovirus-associated. Among TCR sequences, most were rare, though some public TCRs appeared in many donors.

Comments on this clone: Its antigen is undetermined.

Per the germline V gene, CDR1 is LNHDA and CDR2 is SQIVND (reference sequence). This CDR3 region has 17 residues. The trim removed 3 bases at V and 2 bases at J, leaving 8 bases unmatched. PCR involved 60 Vbeta and 13 Jbeta primers. The repertoire was sequenced with immunoSEQ multiplex PCR; TCRdb's copy has only in-frame clones and lacks some. The ten top clones account for around 2.4%, within a sample of 110,000 to 150,000 clones. The clonotype comes from a young woman in good health and CMV-seronegative. Sequencing was done on a sample of PBMCs. The rearrangement links TRBV19 to TRBJ2-5; 11 bases are shared with TRBD2. CDR3 coding DNA: TGTGCCAGTAGTATTTACGGGACTAGCGGCAGTCAAGAGACCCAGTACTTC. Its protein is CASSIYGTSGSQETQYF.